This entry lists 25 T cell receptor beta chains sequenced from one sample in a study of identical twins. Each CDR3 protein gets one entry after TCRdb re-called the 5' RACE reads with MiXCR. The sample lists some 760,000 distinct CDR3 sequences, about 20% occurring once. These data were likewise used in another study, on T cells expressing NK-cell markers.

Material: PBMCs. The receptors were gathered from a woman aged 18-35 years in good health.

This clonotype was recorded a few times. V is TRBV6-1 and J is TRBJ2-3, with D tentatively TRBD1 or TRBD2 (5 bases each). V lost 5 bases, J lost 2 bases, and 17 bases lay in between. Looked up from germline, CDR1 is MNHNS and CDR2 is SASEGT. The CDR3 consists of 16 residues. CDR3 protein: CASSHSGTRATDTQYF. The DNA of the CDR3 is TGTGCCAGCAGTCATTCAGGGACCCGGGCCACAGATACGCAGTATTTT.

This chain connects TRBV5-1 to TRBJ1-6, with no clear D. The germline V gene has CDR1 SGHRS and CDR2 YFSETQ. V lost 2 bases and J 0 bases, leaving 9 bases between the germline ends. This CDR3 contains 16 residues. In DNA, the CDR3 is TGCGCCAGCAGCTTAGGAGGACGCTCCTATAATTCACCCCTCCACTTT. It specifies CASSLGGRSYNSPLHF.

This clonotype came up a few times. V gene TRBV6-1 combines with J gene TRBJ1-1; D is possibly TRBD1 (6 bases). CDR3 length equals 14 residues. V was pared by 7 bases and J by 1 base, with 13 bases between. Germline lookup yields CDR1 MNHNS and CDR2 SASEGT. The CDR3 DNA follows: TGTGCCAGCATCAAGGGACACGGGAACACTGAAGCTTTCTTT. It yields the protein CASIKGHGNTEAFF.

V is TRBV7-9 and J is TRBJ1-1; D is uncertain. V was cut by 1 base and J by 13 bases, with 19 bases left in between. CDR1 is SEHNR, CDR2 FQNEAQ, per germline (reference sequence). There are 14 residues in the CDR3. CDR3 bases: TGTGCCAGCAGCTTAGGTCTTCAACCGCTCGGGGTTTTCTTT. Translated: CASSLGLQPLGVFF. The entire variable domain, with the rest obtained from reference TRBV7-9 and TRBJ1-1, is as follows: DTGVSQNPRHKITKRGQNVTFRCDPISEHNRLYWYRQTLGQGPEFLTYFQNEAQLEKSRLLSDRFSAERPKGSFSTLEIQRTEQGDSAMYLCASSLGLQPLGVFFGQGTRLTVV.

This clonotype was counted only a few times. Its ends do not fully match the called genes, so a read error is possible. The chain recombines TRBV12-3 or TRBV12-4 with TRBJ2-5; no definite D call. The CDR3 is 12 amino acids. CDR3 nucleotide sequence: TGTGCCAGCAGTGTAGCTAGAGAGACCCAGTACTTC. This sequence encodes CASSVARETQYF.

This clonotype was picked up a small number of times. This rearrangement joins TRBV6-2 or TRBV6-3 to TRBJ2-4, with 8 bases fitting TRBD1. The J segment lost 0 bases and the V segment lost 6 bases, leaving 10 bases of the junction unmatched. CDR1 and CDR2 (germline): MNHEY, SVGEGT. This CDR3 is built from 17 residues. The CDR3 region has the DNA TGTGCCAGCAGCACCCCTAACGACAGGGGAGCCAAAAACATTCAGTACTTC. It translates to CASSTPNDRGAKNIQYF.

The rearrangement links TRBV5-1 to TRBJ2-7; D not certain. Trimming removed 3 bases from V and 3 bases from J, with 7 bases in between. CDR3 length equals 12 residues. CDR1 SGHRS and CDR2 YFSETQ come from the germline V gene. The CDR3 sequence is CASSYFNYEQYF. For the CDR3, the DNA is TGCGCCAGCAGCTATTTCAACTACGAGCAGTACTTC.

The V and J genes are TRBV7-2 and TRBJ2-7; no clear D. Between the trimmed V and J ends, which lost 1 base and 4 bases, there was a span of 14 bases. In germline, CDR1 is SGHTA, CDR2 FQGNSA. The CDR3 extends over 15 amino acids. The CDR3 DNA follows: TGTGCCAGCAGCTTAGATAGTACCAGCCTGTACGAGCAGTACTTC. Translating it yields CASSLDSTSLYEQYF.

CDR3 protein: CASREQGVDEQFF. In DNA, the CDR3 is TGTGCCAGCAGGGAGCAGGGGGTGGATGAGCAGTTCTTC. The rearrangement uses TRBV12-3 or TRBV12-4 and TRBJ2-1; the match to TRBD1 covers 7 bases. V was pared by 6 bases and J by 8 bases, with 7 bases of the junction left unmatched. The CDR3 contains 13 residues.

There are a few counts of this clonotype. CDR3 region: CASSARQGGDSPLHF. Here the CDR3 DNA reads TGTGCCAGCAGCGCCCGACAGGGTGGCGACTCACCCCTCCACTTT. The chain recombines TRBV9 with TRBJ1-6, with 7 bases fitting TRBD1. The CDR3 is 15 residues long. Trimming cost V 3 bases and J 10 bases; bases outside gene matches: 10. Germline CDR1 reads SGDLS; CDR2 reads YYNGEE. The whole variable domain, remainder taken from reference TRBV9 and TRBJ1-6, is DSGVTQTPKHLITATGQRVTLRCSPRSGDLSVYWYQQSLDQGLQFLIQYYNGEERAKGNILERFSAQQFPDLHSELNLSSLELGDSALYFCASSARQGGDSPLHFGNGTRLTVT.

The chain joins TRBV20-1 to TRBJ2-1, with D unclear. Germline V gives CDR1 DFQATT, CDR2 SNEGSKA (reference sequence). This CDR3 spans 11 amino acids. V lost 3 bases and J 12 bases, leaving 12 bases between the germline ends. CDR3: CSARFSEWQFF. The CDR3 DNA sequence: TGCAGTGCTAGGTTCAGCGAATGGCAGTTCTTC.

The DNA of the CDR3 is TGCAGTGCTATACCGGGACAGCTTTCCAATCAGCCCCAGCATTTT. The encoded protein is CSAIPGQLSNQPQHF. The chain employs TRBV20-1 and TRBJ1-5; TRBD1 aligns across 7 bases. The germline gives CDR1 DFQATT, CDR2 SNEGSKA (reference sequence). With V trimmed by 4 bases and J by 3 bases, 9 bases remained unmatched. CDR3 length equals 15 residues.

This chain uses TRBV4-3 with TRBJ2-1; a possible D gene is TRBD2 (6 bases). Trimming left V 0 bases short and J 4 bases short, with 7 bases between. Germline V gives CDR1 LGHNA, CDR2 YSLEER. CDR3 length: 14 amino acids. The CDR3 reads CASSQDGGYNEQFF. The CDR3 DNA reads TGCGCCAGCAGCCAAGATGGAGGGTACAATGAGCAGTTCTTC.

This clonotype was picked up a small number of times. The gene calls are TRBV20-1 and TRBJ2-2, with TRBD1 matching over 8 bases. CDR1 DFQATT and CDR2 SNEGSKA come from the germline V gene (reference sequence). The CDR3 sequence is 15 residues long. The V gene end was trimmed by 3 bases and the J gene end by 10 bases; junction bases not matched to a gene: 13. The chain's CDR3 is CSAREGGQVSPELFF. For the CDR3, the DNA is TGCAGTGCTAGGGAAGGGGGACAGGTCTCACCGGAGCTGTTTTTT.

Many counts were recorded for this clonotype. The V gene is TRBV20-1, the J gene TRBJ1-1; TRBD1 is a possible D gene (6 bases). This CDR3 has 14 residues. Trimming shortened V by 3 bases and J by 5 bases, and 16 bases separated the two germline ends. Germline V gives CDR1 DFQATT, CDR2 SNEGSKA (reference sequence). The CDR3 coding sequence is TGCAGTGCTAGGAATTCCGTCGACAGGACTGAAGCTTTCTTT. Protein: CSARNSVDRTEAFF.

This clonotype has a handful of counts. CDR3 bases: TGCGCCAGCAGCTTGGCAGGGGAGTCCGTCCTCTACGAGCAGTACTTC. Translated, it gives CASSLAGESVLYEQYF. The chain combines TRBV5-1 with TRBJ2-7; tentative D call: TRBD1 (6 bases). The V gene's germline CDR1 is SGHRS and CDR2 YFSETQ. V lost 0 bases and J 3 bases, leaving 16 bases between the germline ends. The CDR3 is 16 amino acids.

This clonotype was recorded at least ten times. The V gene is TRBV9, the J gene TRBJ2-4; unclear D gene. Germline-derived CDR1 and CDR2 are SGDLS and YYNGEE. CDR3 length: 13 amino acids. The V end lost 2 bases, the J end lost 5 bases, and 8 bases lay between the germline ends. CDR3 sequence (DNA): TGTGCCAGCAGCGTCGGCACAGAAAACATTCAGTACTTC. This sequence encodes CASSVGTENIQYF.

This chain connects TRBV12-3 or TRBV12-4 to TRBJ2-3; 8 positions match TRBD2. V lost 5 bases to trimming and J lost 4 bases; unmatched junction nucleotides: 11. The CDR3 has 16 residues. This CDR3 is CASSLWTGGNSDTQYF. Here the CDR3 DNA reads TGTGCCAGCAGTCTTTGGACGGGGGGGAACTCAGATACGCAGTATTTT.

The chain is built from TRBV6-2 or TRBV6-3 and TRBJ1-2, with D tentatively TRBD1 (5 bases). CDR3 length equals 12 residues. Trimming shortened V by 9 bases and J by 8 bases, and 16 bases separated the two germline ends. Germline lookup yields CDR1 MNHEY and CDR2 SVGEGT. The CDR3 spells CASKEGMEGYTF. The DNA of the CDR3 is TGTGCCAGTAAAGAGGGGATGGAGGGCTACACCTTC.

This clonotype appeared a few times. The CDR3 DNA reads as TGTGCCAGCAGCCCCGCGAGGGGGGTTTCGGTAGAGACCCAGTACTTC. Its translation is CASSPARGVSVETQYF. J is TRBJ2-5 and V is TRBV4-2, with D possibly being TRBD1 or TRBD2 (6 bases each). Per the germline V gene, CDR1 is LGHNA and CDR2 is YNFKEQ. Deletions cut 4 bases from V and 4 bases from J, with 19 bases between. This CDR3 is built from 16 residues.

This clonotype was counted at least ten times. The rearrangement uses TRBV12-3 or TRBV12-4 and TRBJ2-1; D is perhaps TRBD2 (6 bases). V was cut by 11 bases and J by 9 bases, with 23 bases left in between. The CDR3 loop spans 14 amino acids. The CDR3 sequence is CAAAFGGSRAEQFF. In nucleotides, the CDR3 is TGTGCCGCCGCGTTTGGGGGGAGCAGGGCTGAGCAGTTCTTC.

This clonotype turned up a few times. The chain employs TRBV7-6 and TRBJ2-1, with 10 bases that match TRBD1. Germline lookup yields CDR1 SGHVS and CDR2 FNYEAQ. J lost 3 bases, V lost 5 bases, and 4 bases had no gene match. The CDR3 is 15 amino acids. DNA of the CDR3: TGTGCCAGCAGCGAGGGACAGGGGAACTACAATGAGCAGTTCTTC. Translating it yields CASSEGQGNYNEQFF.

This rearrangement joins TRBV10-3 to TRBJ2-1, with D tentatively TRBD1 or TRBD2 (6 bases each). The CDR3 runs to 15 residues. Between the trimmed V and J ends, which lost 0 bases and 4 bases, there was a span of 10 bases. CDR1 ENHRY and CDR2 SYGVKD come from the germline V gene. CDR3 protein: CAISESAGTYNEQFF. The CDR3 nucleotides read TGTGCCATCAGTGAGTCGGCGGGGACATACAATGAGCAGTTCTTC.

The CDR3 spells CAWSVWGTETQYF. DNA for the CDR3: TGTGCCTGGAGTGTATGGGGGACCGAGACCCAGTACTTC. The genes are TRBV30 and TRBJ2-5; D could derive from TRBD1 or TRBD2 (5 bases each). Looked up from germline, CDR1 is GTSNPN and CDR2 is SVGIG (reference sequence). The CDR3 is made up of 13 amino acids. Trimming removed 0 bases at V and 5 bases at J, with 10 bases between. The full variable domain, completed using reference TRBV30 and TRBJ2-5, is SQTIHQWPATLVQPVGSPLSLECTVEGTSNPNLYWYRQAAGRGLQLLFYSVGIGQISSEVPQNLSASRPQDRQFILSSKKLLLSDSGFYLCAWSVWGTETQYFGPGTRLLVL.

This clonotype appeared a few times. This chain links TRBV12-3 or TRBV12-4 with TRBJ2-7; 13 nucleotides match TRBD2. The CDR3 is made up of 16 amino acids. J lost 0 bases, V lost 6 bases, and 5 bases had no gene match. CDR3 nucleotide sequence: TGTGCCAGCAGCACCCGACTAGCGGGGGGCTCCTACGAGCAGTACTTC. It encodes CASSTRLAGGSYEQYF.